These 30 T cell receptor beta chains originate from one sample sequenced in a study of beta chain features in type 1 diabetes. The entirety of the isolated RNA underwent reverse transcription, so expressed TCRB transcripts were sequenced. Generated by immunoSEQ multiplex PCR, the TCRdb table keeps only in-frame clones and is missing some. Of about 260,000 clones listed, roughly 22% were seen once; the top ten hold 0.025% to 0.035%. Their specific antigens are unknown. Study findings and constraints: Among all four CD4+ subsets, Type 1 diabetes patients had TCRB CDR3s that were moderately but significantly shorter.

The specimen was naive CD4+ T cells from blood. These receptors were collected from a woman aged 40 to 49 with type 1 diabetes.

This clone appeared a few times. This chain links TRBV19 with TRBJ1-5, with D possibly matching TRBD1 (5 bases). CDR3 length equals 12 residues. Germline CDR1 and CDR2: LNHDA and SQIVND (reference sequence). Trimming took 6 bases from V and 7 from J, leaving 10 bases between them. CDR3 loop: CASSPGVQPQHF. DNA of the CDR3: TGTGCCAGTAGCCCGGGGGTGCAGCCCCAGCATTTT.

The CDR3 DNA reads TGTGCCTCCTCTCCCTCCCGGACAGCGAACACCGGGGAGCTGTTTTTT. It codes for CASSPSRTANTGELFF. The chain couples TRBV28 to TRBJ2-2; a possible D gene is TRBD1 (6 bases). With 11 bases removed from V and 0 bases from J, the gap between germline ends came to 19 bases. The CDR3 spans 16 residues. Per the germline V gene, CDR1 is MDHEN and CDR2 is SYDVKM. Combining the CDR3 with reference TRBV28 and TRBJ2-2 gives the whole variable domain DVKVTQSSRYLVKRTGEKVFLECVQDMDHENMFWYRQDPGLGLRLIYFSYDVKMKEKGDIPEGYSVSREKKERFSLILESASTNQTSMYLCASSPSRTANTGELFFGEGSRLTVL.

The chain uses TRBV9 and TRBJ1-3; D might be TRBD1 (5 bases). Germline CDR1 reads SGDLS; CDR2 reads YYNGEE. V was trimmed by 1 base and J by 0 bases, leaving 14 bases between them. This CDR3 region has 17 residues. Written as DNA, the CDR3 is TGTGCCAGCAGCGTAACTGGGGGGACCTTCTCTGGAAACACCATATATTTT. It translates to CASSVTGGTFSGNTIYF.

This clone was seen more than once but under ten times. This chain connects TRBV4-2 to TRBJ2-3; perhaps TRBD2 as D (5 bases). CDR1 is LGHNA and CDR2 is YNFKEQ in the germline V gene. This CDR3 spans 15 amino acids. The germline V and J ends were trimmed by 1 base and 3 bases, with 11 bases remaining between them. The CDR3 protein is CASSQAPGWTDTQYF. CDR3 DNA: TGTGCCAGCAGCCAAGCCCCGGGGTGGACAGATACGCAGTATTTT.

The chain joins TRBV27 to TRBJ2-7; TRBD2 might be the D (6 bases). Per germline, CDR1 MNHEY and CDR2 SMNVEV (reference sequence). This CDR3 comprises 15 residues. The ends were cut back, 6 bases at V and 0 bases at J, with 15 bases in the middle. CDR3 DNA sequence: TGTGCCAGCAGGGACTACTTTGACAGCTCCTACGAGCAGTACTTC. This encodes CASRDYFDSSYEQYF.

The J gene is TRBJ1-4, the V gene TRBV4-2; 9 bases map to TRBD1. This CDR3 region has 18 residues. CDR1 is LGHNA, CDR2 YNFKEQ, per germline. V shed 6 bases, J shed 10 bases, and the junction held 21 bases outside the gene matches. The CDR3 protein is CASRPGQGVLGASGKLFF. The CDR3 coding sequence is TGTGCCAGCAGACCGGGACAGGGAGTCTTAGGGGCCTCGGGAAAACTGTTTTTT.

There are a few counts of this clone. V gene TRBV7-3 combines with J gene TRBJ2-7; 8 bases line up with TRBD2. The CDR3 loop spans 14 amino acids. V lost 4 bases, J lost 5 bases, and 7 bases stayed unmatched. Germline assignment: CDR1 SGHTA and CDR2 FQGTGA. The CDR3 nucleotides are TGTGCCAGCAGCTCCTCTCAGGGACTAGACGAGCAGTACTTC. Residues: CASSSSQGLDEQYF.

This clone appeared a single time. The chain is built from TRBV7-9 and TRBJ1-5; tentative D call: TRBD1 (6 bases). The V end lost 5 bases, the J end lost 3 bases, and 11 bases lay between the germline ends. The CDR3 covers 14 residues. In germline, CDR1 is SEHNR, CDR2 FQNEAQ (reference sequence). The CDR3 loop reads CASSPGQYNQPQHF. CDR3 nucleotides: TGTGCCAGCAGCCCTGGACAGTACAATCAGCCCCAGCATTTT.

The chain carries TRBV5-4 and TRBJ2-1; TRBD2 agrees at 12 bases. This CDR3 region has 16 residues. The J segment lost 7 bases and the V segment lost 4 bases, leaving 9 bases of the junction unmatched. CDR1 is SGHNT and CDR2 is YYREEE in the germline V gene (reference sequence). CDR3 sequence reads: CASSPGRLAGDNEQFF. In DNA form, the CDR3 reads TGTGCCAGCAGCCCAGGTCGACTAGCGGGGGATAATGAGCAGTTCTTC.

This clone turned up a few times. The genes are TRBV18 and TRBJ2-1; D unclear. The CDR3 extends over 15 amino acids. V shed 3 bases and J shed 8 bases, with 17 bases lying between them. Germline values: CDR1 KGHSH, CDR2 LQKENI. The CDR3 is CASSPVIPGQDEQFF. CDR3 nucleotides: TGTGCCAGCTCACCGGTCATTCCCGGTCAAGATGAGCAGTTCTTC.

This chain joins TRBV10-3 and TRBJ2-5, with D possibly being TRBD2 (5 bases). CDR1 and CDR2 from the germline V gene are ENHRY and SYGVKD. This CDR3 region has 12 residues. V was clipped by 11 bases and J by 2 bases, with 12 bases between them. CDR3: CASMGDQETQYF. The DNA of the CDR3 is TGTGCCTCCATGGGAGATCAAGAGACCCAGTACTTC.

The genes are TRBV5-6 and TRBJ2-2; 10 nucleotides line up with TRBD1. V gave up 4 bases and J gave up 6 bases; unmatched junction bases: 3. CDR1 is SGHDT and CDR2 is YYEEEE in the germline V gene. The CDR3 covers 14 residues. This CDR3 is CASSAGTGAGELFF. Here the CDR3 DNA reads TGTGCCAGCAGCGCCGGGACAGGGGCCGGGGAGCTGTTTTTT.

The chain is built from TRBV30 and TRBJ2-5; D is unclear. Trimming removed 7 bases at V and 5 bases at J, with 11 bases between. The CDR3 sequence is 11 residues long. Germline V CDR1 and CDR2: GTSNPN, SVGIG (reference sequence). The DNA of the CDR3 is TGTGCCTTGGGCACTGGGGAGACCCAGTACTTC. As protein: CALGTGETQYF.

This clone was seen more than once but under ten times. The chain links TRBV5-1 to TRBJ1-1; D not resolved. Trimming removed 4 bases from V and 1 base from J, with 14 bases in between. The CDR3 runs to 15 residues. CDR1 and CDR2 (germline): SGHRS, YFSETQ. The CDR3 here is CASSRRLGGNTEAFF. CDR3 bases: TGCGCCAGCAGCCGACGGTTGGGAGGGAACACTGAAGCTTTCTTT.

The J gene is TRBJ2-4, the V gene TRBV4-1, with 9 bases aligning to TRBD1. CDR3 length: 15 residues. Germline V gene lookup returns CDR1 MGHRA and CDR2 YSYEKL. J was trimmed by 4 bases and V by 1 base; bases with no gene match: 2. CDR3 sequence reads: CASSQGGQGKNIQYF. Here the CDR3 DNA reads TGCGCCAGCAGCCAAGGGGGACAGGGTAAAAACATTCAGTACTTC.

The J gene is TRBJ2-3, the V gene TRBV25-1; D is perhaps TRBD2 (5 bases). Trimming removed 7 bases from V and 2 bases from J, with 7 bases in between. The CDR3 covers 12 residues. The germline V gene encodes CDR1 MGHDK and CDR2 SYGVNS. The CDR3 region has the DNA TGTGCCAGCAAGGACTTCACAGATACGCAGTATTTT. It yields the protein CASKDFTDTQYF.

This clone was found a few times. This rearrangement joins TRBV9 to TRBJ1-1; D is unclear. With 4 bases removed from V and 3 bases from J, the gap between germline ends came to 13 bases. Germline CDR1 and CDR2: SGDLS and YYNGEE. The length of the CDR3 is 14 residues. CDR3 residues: CASSTGPEDTEAFF. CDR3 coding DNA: TGTGCCAGCAGCACGGGTCCAGAGGACACTGAAGCTTTCTTT.

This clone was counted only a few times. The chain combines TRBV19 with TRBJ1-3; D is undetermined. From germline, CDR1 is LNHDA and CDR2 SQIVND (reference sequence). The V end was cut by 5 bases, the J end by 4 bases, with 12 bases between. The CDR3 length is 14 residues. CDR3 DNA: TGTGCCAGTAGTCTTCATGACGGGGGAAACACCATATATTTT. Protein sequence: CASSLHDGGNTIYF.

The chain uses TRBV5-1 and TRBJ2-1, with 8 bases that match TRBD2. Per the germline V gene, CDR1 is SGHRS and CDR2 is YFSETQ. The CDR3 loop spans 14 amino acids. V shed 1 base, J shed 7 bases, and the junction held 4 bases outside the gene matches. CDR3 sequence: CASSLWSSGNEQFF. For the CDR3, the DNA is TGCGCCAGCAGCTTGTGGTCTAGCGGGAATGAGCAGTTCTTC. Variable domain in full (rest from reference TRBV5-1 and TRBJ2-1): KAGVTQTPRYLIKTRGQQVTLSCSPISGHRSVSWYQQTPGQGLQFLFEYFSETQRNKGNFPGRFSGRQFSNSRSEMNVSTLELGDSALYLCASSLWSSGNEQFFGPGTRLTVL.

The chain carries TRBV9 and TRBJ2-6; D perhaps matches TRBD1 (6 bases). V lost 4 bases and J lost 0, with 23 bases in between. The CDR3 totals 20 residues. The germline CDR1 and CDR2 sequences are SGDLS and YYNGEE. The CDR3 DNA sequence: TGTGCCAGCAGCTTTAGGGGGATCCGGGACACCCACTCTGGGGCCAACGTCCTGACTTTC. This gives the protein CASSFRGIRDTHSGANVLTF.

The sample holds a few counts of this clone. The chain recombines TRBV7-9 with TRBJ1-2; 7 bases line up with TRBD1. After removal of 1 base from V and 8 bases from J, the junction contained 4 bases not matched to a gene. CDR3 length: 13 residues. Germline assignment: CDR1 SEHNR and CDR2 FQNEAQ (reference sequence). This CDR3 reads CASSLEGARGYTF. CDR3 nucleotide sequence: TGTGCCAGCAGCTTAGAGGGGGCTCGAGGCTACACCTTC. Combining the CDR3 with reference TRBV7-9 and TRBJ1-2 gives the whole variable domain DTGVSQNPRHKITKRGQNVTFRCDPISEHNRLYWYRQTLGQGPEFLTYFQNEAQLEKSRLLSDRFSAERPKGSFSTLEIQRTEQGDSAMYLCASSLEGARGYTFGSGTRLTVV.

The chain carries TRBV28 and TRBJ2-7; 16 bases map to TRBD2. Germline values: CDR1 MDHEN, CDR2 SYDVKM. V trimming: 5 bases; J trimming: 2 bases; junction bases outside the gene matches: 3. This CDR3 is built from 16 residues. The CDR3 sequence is CASSPGTSGRAYEQYF. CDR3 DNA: TGTGCCAGCAGTCCAGGGACTAGCGGGAGGGCCTACGAGCAGTACTTC.

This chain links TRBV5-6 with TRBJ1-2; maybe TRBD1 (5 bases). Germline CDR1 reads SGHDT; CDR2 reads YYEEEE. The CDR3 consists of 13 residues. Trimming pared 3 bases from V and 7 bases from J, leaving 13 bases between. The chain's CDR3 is CASSSAGGVGYTF. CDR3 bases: TGTGCCAGCAGCTCCGCGGGGGGGGTTGGCTACACCTTC. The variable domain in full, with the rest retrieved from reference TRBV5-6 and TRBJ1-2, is DAGVTQSPTHLIKTRGQQVTLRCSPKSGHDTVSWYQQALGQGPQFIFQYYEEEERQRGNFPDRFSGHQFPNYSSELNVNALLLGDSALYLCASSSAGGVGYTFGSGTRLTVV.

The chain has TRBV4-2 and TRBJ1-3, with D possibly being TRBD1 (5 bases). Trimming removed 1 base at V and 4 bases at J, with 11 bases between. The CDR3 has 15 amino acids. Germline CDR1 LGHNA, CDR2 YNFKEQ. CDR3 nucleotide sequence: TGTGCCAGCAGCCAAGCCAGGGATACGGGAAACACCATATATTTT. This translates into CASSQARDTGNTIYF.

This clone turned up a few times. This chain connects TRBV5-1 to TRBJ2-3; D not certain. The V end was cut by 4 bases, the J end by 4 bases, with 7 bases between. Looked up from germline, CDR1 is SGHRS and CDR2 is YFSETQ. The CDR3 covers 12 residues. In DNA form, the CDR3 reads TGCGCCAGCAGCCTCCCCCCAGATACGCAGTATTTT. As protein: CASSLPPDTQYF.

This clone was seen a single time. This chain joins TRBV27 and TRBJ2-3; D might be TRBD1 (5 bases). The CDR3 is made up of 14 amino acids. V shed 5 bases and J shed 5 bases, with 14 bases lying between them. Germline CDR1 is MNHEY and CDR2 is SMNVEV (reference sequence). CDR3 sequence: CASSDRHRLDTQYF. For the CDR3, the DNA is TGTGCCAGCAGTGACAGACATAGGCTAGATACGCAGTATTTT.

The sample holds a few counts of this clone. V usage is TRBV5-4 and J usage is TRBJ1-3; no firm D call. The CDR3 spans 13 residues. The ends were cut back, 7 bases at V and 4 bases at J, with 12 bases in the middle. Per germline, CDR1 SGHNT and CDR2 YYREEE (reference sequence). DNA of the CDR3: TGTGCCAGCCGCGCCCAACGAGGAAACACCATATATTTT. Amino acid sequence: CASRAQRGNTIYF.

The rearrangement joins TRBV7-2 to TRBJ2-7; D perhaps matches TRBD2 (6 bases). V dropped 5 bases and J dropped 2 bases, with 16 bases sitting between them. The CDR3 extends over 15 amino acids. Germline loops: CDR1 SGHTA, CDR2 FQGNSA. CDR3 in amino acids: CASSPGGGTAYEQYF. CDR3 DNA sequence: TGTGCCAGCAGCCCTGGTGGGGGGACGGCCTACGAGCAGTACTTC.

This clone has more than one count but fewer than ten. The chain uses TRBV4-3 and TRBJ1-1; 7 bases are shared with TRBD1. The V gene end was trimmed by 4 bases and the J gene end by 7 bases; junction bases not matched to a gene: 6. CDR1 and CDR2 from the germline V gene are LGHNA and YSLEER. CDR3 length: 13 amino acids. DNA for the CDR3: TGCGCCAGCAGCCTGACCCGGGACAGTGAAGCTTTCTTT. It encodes CASSLTRDSEAFF.

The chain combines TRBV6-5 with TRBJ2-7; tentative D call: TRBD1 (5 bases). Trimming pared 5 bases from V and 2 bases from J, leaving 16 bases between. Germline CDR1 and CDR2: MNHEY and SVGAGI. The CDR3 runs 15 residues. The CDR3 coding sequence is TGTGCCAGCAGTCCTGCAGGGAACCCCACCTACGAGCAGTACTTC. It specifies CASSPAGNPTYEQYF.